Shown below are 25 T cell receptor beta chains from a single sample sequenced in a study of cytomegalovirus exposure and HLA in healthy donors. In the PCR, 60 Vbeta and 13 Jbeta primers were used. The table came from immunoSEQ multiplex PCR; TCRdb's copy has only in-frame clones and leaves some out. The sample holds 95,000 to 110,000 clones, roughly 85% seen once. Sequenced: PBMCs. The receptors were gathered from a man aged 60 to 69 in good health and CMV-seropositive.

CDR3 coding DNA: TGTGCCAGTAGTTCCCGGGACAGGGTCGGTGTCGGGGAGCTGTTTTTT. It yields the protein CASSSRDRVGVGELFF. The chain is built from TRBV19 and TRBJ2-2; TRBD1 agrees at 9 bases. Germline V gives CDR1 LNHDA, CDR2 SQIVND (reference sequence). The CDR3 is 16 amino acids. J lost 7 bases, V lost 5 bases, and 11 bases had no gene match. The full variable domain, rest sourced from reference TRBV19 and TRBJ2-2, is DGGITQSPKYLFRKEGQNVTLSCEQNLNHDAMYWYRQDPGQGLRLIYYSQIVNDFQKGDIAEGYSVSREKKESFPLTVTSAQKNPTAFYLCASSSRDRVGVGELFFGEGSRLTVL.

This clone was detected only once. This chain links TRBV11-1 with TRBJ1-1; TRBD1 matches at 8 bases. This CDR3 contains 15 residues. The germline V gene encodes CDR1 SGHAT and CDR2 FQDESV (reference sequence). With V trimmed by 5 bases and J by 5 bases, 10 bases remained unmatched. DNA for the CDR3: TGTGCCAGCAGCCTCGCCAGGGGGCGCGTAACTGAAGCTTTCTTT. Its translation: CASSLARGRVTEAFF.

The chain carries TRBV5-1 and TRBJ1-1; TRBD1 agrees at 9 bases. The CDR3 runs 16 residues. The junction had 8 bases not matched to a gene; V was cut back by 3 bases and J by 2 bases. Germline lookup yields CDR1 SGHRS and CDR2 YFSETQ. The CDR3 protein is CASSSRDRDSNTEAFF. CDR3 DNA: TGCGCCAGCAGCTCTCGGGACAGGGACAGTAACACTGAAGCTTTCTTT.

The chain links TRBV10-3 to TRBJ2-2; 10 bases fit TRBD2. The length of the CDR3 is 15 residues. J gave up 5 bases and V 11 bases, and 11 bases lay outside the gene matches. CDR1 is ENHRY and CDR2 is SYGVKD in the germline V gene. CDR3 amino acids: CAHRPQRGGTGELFF. CDR3 bases: TGTGCCCATCGGCCCCAGCGGGGGGGGACCGGGGAGCTGTTTTTT.

This clone was seen a single time. The chain links TRBV11-2 to TRBJ2-7; D possibly corresponds to TRBD2 (5 bases). The CDR3 runs to 13 residues. Between the trimmed V and J ends, which lost 5 bases and 1 base, there was a span of 9 bases. CDR1 is SGHAT, CDR2 FQNNGV, per germline. Here the CDR3 DNA reads TGTGCCAGCAGCCCCACGGGATCCTACGAGCAGTACTTC. The encoded protein is CASSPTGSYEQYF.

This clone showed up just a few times. Other DNA sequences from this sample encode an identical CDR3 as well. This sequence joins TRBV30 and TRBJ1-1; 7 bases agree with TRBD1. CDR3 size: 13 residues. Trimming removed 0 bases from V and 3 bases from J; junction bases left unmatched: 1. Germline CDR1 GTSNPN, CDR2 SVGIG (reference sequence). CDR3 amino acids: CAWSVQGDTEAFF. As DNA, the CDR3 is TGTGCCTGGAGTGTTCAGGGGGACACTGAAGCTTTCTTT. Based on the CDR3 plus reference TRBV30 and TRBJ1-1, the full variable domain is SQTIHQWPATLVQPVGSPLSLECTVEGTSNPNLYWYRQAAGRGLQLLFYSVGIGQISSEVPQNLSASRPQDRQFILSSKKLLLSDSGFYLCAWSVQGDTEAFFGQGTRLTVV.

This chain joins TRBV7-3 and TRBJ1-1, with unresolved D. This CDR3 has 13 residues. V was clipped by 5 bases and J by 5 bases, with 12 bases between them. Germline V gene data show CDR1 as SGHTA and CDR2 as FQGTGA. CDR3 residues: CASSGRVSTEAFF. CDR3 nucleotides: TGTGCCAGCAGCGGGCGGGTATCTACTGAAGCTTTCTTT. Together with reference TRBV7-3 and TRBJ1-1, the CDR3 gives the full variable domain: GAGVSQTPSNKVTEKGKYVELRCDPISGHTALYWYRQSLGQGPEFLIYFQGTGAADDSGLPNDRFFAVRPEGSVSTLKIQRTERGDSAVYLCASSGRVSTEAFFGQGTRLTVV.

This clone was observed a few times. The chain couples TRBV10-1 to TRBJ1-1; possibly TRBD1 for D (6 bases). The CDR3 is made up of 14 amino acids. V lost 6 bases to trimming and J lost 3 bases, with 14 bases between them. Germline V gives CDR1 WNHNN, CDR2 SYGVQD (reference sequence). The CDR3 spells CASSPGGADTEAFF. The CDR3 DNA reads TGCGCCAGCAGCCCCGGGGGGGCGGACACTGAAGCTTTCTTT.

The V call is TRBV5-4, the J call TRBJ2-5; 8 nucleotides line up with TRBD2. The CDR3 extends over 15 amino acids. Germline V CDR1 and CDR2: SGHNT, YYREEE (reference sequence). Trimming at V came to 4 bases and at J to 4 bases, leaving 9 bases not matched to a gene. The CDR3 nucleotides are TGTGCCAGCAGCCCCGGGGGGGCAGGAGGAGAGACCCAGTACTTC. As protein: CASSPGGAGGETQYF.

The V and J genes are TRBV28 and TRBJ2-5; 9 nucleotides agree with TRBD1. Germline V CDR1 and CDR2: MDHEN, SYDVKM. The CDR3 consists of 14 residues. The V gene end was trimmed by 6 bases and the J gene end by 5 bases; junction bases not matched to a gene: 7. The CDR3 DNA is TGTGCCAGCAGGGGGACAGGGAAGGGGGAGACCCAGTACTTC. Translation gives CASRGTGKGETQYF.

This chain joins TRBV25-1 and TRBJ2-1; the match to TRBD2 covers 12 bases. CDR1 MGHDK and CDR2 SYGVNS come from the germline V gene. The CDR3 loop spans 14 amino acids. V gave up 3 bases and J gave up 10 bases; unmatched junction bases: 4. CDR3 sequence: CASSDPSGGDEQFF. CDR3 DNA: TGTGCCAGCAGTGATCCTAGCGGGGGGGACGAGCAGTTCTTC.

This clone has just one count. The rearrangement uses TRBV19 and TRBJ2-2; TRBD2 might be the D (6 bases). CDR3 length: 15 amino acids. V was cut by 4 bases and J by 5 bases, with 14 bases left in between. Germline values: CDR1 LNHDA, CDR2 SQIVND (reference sequence). The CDR3 here is CASSNRGSGTGELFF. The CDR3 region has the DNA TGTGCCAGTAGTAACCGGGGAAGCGGGACCGGGGAGCTGTTTTTT.

The chain joins TRBV5-1 to TRBJ2-1; 9 bases align to TRBD2. The V and J ends lost 4 bases and 3 bases, in that order; junction bases with no gene match: 8. The CDR3 spans 16 residues. The germline V gene has CDR1 SGHRS and CDR2 YFSETQ. The CDR3 loop reads CASSASPSGDYNEQFF. The CDR3 DNA reads as TGCGCCAGCAGCGCTTCGCCTAGCGGGGACTACAATGAGCAGTTCTTC.

The V call is TRBV15, the J call TRBJ2-7; D is undetermined. This CDR3 has 13 amino acids. Looked up from germline, CDR1 is LNHNV and CDR2 is YYDKDF (reference sequence). Trimming took off 2 bases at V and 0 bases at J, with 5 bases between the two ends. CDR3 loop: CATSRQASYEQYF. In DNA, the CDR3 is TGTGCCACCAGCAGACAAGCCTCCTACGAGCAGTACTTC.

The chain employs TRBV5-6 and TRBJ2-2, with D possibly TRBD1 on 6 matching bases. CDR3 length equals 14 residues. The V and J ends lost 3 bases and 4 bases respectively, with 10 bases between them. Germline CDR1 is SGHDT and CDR2 is YYEEEE. Here the CDR3 reads CASSSGQSTGELFF. DNA for the CDR3: TGTGCCAGCAGCTCCGGACAGTCCACCGGGGAGCTGTTTTTT.

The chain has TRBV7-6 and TRBJ2-1, with 13 bases lining up with TRBD2. The CDR3 runs 17 residues. The V segment lost 1 base and the J segment 9 bases; nucleotides outside the gene matches: 9. CDR1 is SGHVS, CDR2 FNYEAQ, per germline. CDR3 sequence reads: CASSLELAGGQGSEQFF. As DNA, the CDR3 is TGTGCCAGCAGCTTAGAACTAGCGGGGGGGCAGGGAAGTGAGCAGTTCTTC.

The sample holds one count of this clone. The chain uses TRBV7-2 and TRBJ2-5, with D perhaps TRBD1 (6 bases). The CDR3 contains 16 residues. CDR1 is SGHTA, CDR2 FQGNSA, per germline. The V end lost 5 bases, the J end lost 3 bases, and 19 bases lay between the germline ends. CDR3 protein: CASSPQGKSAKETQYF. CDR3 DNA: TGTGCCAGCAGCCCACAGGGAAAAAGCGCTAAAGAGACCCAGTACTTC.

Here the CDR3 reads CASSLTGTNTGELFF. DNA of the CDR3: TGTGCCAGCAGCTTAACAGGGACGAACACCGGGGAGCTGTTTTTT. The V and J genes are TRBV11-2 and TRBJ2-2, with D possibly being TRBD1 (6 bases). The CDR3 covers 15 residues. V was cut by 2 bases and J by 0 bases, with 7 bases left in between. Germline values: CDR1 SGHAT, CDR2 FQNNGV.

The chain has TRBV7-9 and TRBJ2-3; 8 bases agree with TRBD2. The V gene's germline CDR1 is SEHNR and CDR2 FQNEAQ (reference sequence). V was clipped by 0 bases and J by 6 bases; unmatched bases: 8. The CDR3 has 16 amino acids. The CDR3, as DNA: TGTGCCAGCAGCTTAGCGGGCGGGGGGCACGCGGATACGCAGTATTTT. This translates into CASSLAGGGHADTQYF.

The sample holds one count of this clone. The V and J genes are TRBV5-1 and TRBJ2-1, with TRBD2 matching 10 bases. V lost 4 bases, J lost 7 bases, and 8 bases stayed unmatched. CDR3 length equals 15 residues. Germline CDR1 reads SGHRS; CDR2 reads YFSETQ. The CDR3 reads CASSPGLAVRNEQFF. CDR3 nucleotides: TGCGCCAGCAGCCCCGGACTAGCGGTCCGGAATGAGCAGTTCTTC.

The V and J genes are TRBV6-5 and TRBJ1-5, with TRBD1 matching 8 bases. CDR1 and CDR2 (germline): MNHEY, SVGAGI. The CDR3 loop spans 14 amino acids. Germline trimming cut 6 bases from V and 6 bases from J; bases unmatched to any gene: 7. CDR3 coding DNA: TGTGCCAGCAGACTGGACAGGGTATCTCAGCCCCAGCATTTT. Translated, it gives CASRLDRVSQPQHF.

A single count supports this clone. The chain links TRBV12-5 to TRBJ2-2; D unclear. Trimming left V 5 bases short and J 7 bases short, with 11 bases between. The CDR3 contains 13 residues. The V gene's germline CDR1 is LGHNT and CDR2 FRNRAP. DNA of the CDR3: TGTGCTAGTGGTCTACCTGGGCTCGGGGAGCTGTTTTTT. This gives the protein CASGLPGLGELFF. The variable domain in full, completed from reference TRBV12-5 and TRBJ2-2, reads DARVTQTPRHKVTEMGQEVTMRCQPILGHNTVFWYRQTMMQGLELLAYFRNRAPLDDSGMPKDRFSAEMPDATLATLKIQPSEPRDSAVYFCASGLPGLGELFFGEGSRLTVL.

Details on this clone: An end of the junction does not agree with germline; a read error may underlie this. The chain couples TRBV7-9 to TRBJ2-1; D remains ambiguous. CDR1 is SEHNR and CDR2 is FQNEAQ in the germline V gene (reference sequence). This CDR3 region has 13 residues. The DNA for the CDR3 is TGTTCCAGCAGCTTGTCACAGCCCAATGAGCAGTTCTTC. Its translation is CSSSLSQPNEQFF.

This clone showed up just once. The J gene is TRBJ1-5, the V gene TRBV15; D gene unclear. This CDR3 is built from 13 residues. Looked up from germline, CDR1 is LNHNV and CDR2 is YYDKDF (reference sequence). V was trimmed by 3 bases and J by 6 bases, leaving 9 bases between them. In nucleotides, the CDR3 is TGTGCCACCAGCAGGTTGGGCGTTCAGCCCCAGCATTTT. Protein: CATSRLGVQPQHF.

In this sample, this clone turned up a few times. This chain links TRBV6-5 with TRBJ1-2; TRBD1 aligns across 9 bases. This CDR3 spans 15 amino acids. Germline loops: CDR1 MNHEY, CDR2 SVGAGI. The junction had 6 bases not matched to a gene; V was cut back by 2 bases and J by 5 bases. Written as DNA, the CDR3 is TGTGCCAGCAGTTACGGGACAGGGAGCGGATATGGCTACACCTTC. Its translation is CASSYGTGSGYGYTF.